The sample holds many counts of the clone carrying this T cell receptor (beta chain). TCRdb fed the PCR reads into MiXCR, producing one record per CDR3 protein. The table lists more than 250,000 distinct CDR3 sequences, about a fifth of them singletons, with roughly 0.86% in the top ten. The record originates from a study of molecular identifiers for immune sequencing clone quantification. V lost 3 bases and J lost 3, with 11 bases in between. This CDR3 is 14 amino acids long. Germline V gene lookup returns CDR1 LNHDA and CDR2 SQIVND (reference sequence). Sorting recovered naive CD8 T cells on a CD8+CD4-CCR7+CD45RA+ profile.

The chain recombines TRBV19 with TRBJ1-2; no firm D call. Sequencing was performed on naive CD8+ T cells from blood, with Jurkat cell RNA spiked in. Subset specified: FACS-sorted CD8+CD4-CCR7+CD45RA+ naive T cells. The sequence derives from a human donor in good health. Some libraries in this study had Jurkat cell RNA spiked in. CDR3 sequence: CASSIGAVDYGYTF. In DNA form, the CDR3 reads TGTGCCAGTAGTATCGGTGCGGTTGACTATGGCTACACCTTC.